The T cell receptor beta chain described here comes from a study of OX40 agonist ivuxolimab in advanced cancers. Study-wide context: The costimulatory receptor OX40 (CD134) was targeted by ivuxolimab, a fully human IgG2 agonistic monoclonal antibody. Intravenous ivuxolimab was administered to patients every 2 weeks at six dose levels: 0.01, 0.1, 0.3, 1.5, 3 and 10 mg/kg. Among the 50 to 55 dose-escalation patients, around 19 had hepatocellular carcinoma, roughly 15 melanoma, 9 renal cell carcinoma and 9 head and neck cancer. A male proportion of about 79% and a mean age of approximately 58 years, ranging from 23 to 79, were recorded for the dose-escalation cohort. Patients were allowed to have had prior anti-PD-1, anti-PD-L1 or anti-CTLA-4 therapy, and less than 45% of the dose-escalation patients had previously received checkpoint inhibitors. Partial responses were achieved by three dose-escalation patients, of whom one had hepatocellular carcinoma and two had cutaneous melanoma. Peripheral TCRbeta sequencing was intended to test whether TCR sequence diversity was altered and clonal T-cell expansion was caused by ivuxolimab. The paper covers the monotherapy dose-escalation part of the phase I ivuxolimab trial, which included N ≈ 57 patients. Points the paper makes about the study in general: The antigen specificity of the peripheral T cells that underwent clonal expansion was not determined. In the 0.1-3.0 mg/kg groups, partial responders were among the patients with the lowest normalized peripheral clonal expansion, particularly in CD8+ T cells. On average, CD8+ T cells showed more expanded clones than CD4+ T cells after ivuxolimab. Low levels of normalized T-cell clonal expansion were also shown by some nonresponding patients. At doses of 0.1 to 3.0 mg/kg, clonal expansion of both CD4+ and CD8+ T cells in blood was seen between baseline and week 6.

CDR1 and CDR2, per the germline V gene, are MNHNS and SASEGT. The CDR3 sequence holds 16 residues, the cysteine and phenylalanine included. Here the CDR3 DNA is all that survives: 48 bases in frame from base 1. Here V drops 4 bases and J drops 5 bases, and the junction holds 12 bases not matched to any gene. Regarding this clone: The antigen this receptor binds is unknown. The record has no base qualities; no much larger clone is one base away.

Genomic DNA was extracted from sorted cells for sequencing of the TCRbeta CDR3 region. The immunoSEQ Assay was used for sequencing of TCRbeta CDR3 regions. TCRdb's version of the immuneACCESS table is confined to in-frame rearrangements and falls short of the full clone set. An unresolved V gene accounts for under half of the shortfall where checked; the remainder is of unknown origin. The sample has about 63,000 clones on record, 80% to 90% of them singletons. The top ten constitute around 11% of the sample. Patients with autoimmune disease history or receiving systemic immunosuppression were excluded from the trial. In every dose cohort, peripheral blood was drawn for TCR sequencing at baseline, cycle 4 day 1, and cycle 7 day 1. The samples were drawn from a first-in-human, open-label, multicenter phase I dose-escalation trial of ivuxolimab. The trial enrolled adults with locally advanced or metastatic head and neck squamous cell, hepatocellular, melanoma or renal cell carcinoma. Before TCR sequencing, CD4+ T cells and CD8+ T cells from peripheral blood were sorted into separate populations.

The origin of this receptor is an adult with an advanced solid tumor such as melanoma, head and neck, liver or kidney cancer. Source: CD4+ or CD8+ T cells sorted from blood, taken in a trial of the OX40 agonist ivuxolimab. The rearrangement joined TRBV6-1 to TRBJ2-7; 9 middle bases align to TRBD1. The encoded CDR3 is CASSATDRGLVNEQYF. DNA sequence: TGTGCCAGCAGTGCTACGGACAGGGGCCTGGTCAACGAGCAGTACTTC.